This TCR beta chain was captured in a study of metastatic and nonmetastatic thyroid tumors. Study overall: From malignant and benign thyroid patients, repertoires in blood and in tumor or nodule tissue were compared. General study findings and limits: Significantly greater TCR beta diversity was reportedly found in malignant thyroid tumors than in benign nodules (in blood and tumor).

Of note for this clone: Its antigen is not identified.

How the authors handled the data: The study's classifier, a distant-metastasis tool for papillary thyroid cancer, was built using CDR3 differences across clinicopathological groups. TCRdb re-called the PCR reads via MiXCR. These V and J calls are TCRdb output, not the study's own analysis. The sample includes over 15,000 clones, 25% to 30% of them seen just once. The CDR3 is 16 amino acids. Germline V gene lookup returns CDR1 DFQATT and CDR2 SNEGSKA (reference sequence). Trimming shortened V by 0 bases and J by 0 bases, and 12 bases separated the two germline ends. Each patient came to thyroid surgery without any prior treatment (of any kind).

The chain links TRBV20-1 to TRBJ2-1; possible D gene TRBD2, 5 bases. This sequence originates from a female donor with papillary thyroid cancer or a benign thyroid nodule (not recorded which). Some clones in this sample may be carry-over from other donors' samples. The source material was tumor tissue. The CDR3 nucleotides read TGCAGTGCTAGAGATATTTGGACTCCCTCCTACAATGAGCAGTTCTTC. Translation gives CSARDIWTPSYNEQFF.